Listed below are T cell receptor beta chains from one sample, sequenced in a study. Each CDR3 protein is one row after TCRdb ran MiXCR on the 5' RACE reads. The sample contains about 61,000 distinct CDR3 sequences, 25% to 35% of which appear only once. What was sequenced was tumor-infiltrating naive CD4+ T cells sorted from the breast tumor. Receptors were obtained from a female donor with breast cancer. The CDR3 runs from the conserved cysteine through the conserved F or W. The D gene is left open where the match is weak. Rows give clone size only sometimes, using once, few, many, or a class for an expanded clone.

TRBD1	TRBV7-8	TRBJ2-2	few	CASSQDRGSYTGELFF	TGTGCCAGCAGCCAGGACAGGGGGTCATACACCGGGGAGCTGTTTTTT
TRBD1	TRBV12-3/TRBV12-4	TRBJ2-7	NA	CASRANLQGGEQYF	TGTGCCAGCAGAGCAAACCTACAGGGGGGCGAGCAGTACTTC
NA	TRBV5-1	TRBJ1-1	NA	CTSSWTRMNTEAFF	TGCACCAGCAGCTGGACAAGGATGAACACTGAAGCTTTCTTT
NA	TRBV5-1	TRBJ1-1	NA	CASSLEPGTEAFF	TGCGCCAGCAGCTTGGAACCAGGGACTGAAGCTTTCTTT
TRBD1	TRBV7-9	TRBJ1-2	NA	CASSRGQDYGYTF	TGTGCCAGCAGCCGCGGACAGGACTATGGCTACACCTTC
NA	TRBV5-1	TRBJ2-6	NA	CASSMTTGTTGANVLTF	TGCGCCAGCAGCATGACTACCGGGACCACGGGGGCCAACGTCCTGACTTTC
NA	TRBV28	TRBJ2-5	NA	CASSFPLGRSQETQYF	TGTGCCAGCAGTTTCCCCCTGGGACGGAGCCAAGAGACCCAGTACTTC
TRBD2	TRBV28	TRBJ2-5	NA	CASSVSGTTQETQYF	TGTGCCAGCAGTGTATCAGGGACTACTCAAGAGACCCAGTACTTC
NA	TRBV6-2/TRBV6-3	TRBJ2-7	many	CASTRRANYEQYF	TGTGCCAGCACCCGAAGGGCTAACTACGAGCAGTACTTC
NA	TRBV20-1	TRBJ2-1	NA	CSAFGDDKTGWDEQFF	TGCAGTGCTTTCGGGGACGACAAAACAGGATGGGATGAGCAGTTCTTC
NA	TRBV5-6	TRBJ2-1	few	CASSLDRVSYNEQFF	TGTGCCAGCAGCTTGGATAGAGTCTCCTACAATGAGCAGTTCTTC
NA	TRBV9	TRBJ2-1	NA	CASSVVGGTYNEQFF	TGTGCCAGCAGCGTAGTCGGCGGGACCTACAATGAGCAGTTCTTC
NA	TRBV7-9	TRBJ2-1	NA	CASSGGYNEQFF	TGTGCCAGCAGCGGTGGGTACAATGAGCAGTTCTTC
TRBD1	TRBV20-1	TRBJ2-3	few	CSARRGRGGVGTDTQYF	TGCAGTGCTAGGCGCGGTAGAGGGGGCGTCGGCACAGATACGCAGTATTTT
TRBD2	TRBV18	TRBJ2-3	NA	CASAEGLAGNTQYF	TGTGCCAGCGCGGAGGGACTAGCGGGGAATACGCAGTATTTT
NA	TRBV20-1	TRBJ1-2	NA	CSARNRDYGNTF	TGCAGTGCTAGGAACAGGGACTATGGCAACACCTTC
NA	TRBV4-3	TRBJ2-7	NA	CASSQDYGRETYEQYF	TGCGCCAGCAGCCAAGATTACGGCAGGGAGACCTACGAGCAGTACTTC
NA	TRBV7-8	TRBJ1-4	NA	CASSPRSNEKLFF	TGTGCCAGCAGCCCAAGGAGTAATGAAAAACTGTTTTTT
TRBD1	TRBV20-1	TRBJ1-5	many	CSARDTQGGGQPQHF	TGCAGTGCTAGAGATACACAGGGGGGTGGACAGCCCCAGCATTTT
NA	TRBV20-1	TRBJ1-3	many	CSARDPTSGNTIYF	TGCAGTGCTAGAGATCCAACATCTGGAAACACCATATATTTT
NA	TRBV5-5	TRBJ1-1	many	CASSFLEGNTEAFF	TGTGCCAGCAGCTTCTTGGAGGGGAACACTGAAGCTTTCTTT
NA	TRBV7-2	TRBJ2-3	many	CASSLLGGDSTDTQYF	TGTGCCAGCAGCTTACTGGGCGGGGATAGCACAGATACGCAGTATTTT